This T cell receptor beta chain was documented in a study of T cell responses to AZD1222 COVID-19 vaccine. Whole-study results and caveats: White British donors predominated, females outnumbered males, and clonal diversity was possibly underestimated.

This clone was counted a single time. Antigen unknown. Data came from immunoSEQ multiplex PCR; TCRdb stores just in-frame clones and leaves some out. The sample holds over 45,000 clones, 70% to 90% seen once. Trimming removed 5 bases from V and 4 bases from J; junction bases left unmatched: 14. The length of the CDR3 is 19 residues. Looked up from germline, CDR1 is LGHNA and CDR2 is YSLEER. This chain links TRBV4-3 with TRBJ2-1; TRBD2 matches at 13 bases. The specimen was peripheral blood, collected 28 days after the second AZD1222 dose. The source is an adult who received the AZD1222 COVID-19 vaccine. The chain's CDR3 is CASSYRSGGLAGTYNEQFF. In DNA, the CDR3 is TGCGCCAGCAGCTACCGAAGTGGGGGACTAGCGGGAACTTACAATGAGCAGTTCTTC.